The source of this T cell receptor (beta chain) is a study of OX40 agonist ivuxolimab in advanced cancers. On the study more broadly: Prior checkpoint blockade (anti-PD-1, anti-PD-L1 or anti-CTLA-4) was permitted; about 40% had it. Partial responses occurred in three patients (one hepatocellular carcinoma, two cutaneous melanoma). Study-wide results and limits: Doses of 0.1 to 3.0 mg/kg were accompanied by clonal expansion of CD4+ and CD8+ blood T cells by week 6.

TCRdb's copy holds only in-frame clones and misses some; the assay was immunoSEQ multiplex PCR. The table has about 93,000 clones, roughly nine tenths seen once; the top ten hold roughly 0.53%. As to this clone: What it binds is not known.

This CDR3 comprises 20 residues. CDR1 is MNHEY and CDR2 is SMNVEV in the germline V gene (reference sequence). J lost 6 bases, V lost 5 bases, and 23 bases had no gene match. The material sequenced was CD4+ or CD8+ T cells sorted from blood, taken in a trial of the OX40 agonist ivuxolimab. The sequence was collected from an adult with an advanced solid tumor such as melanoma, head and neck, liver or kidney cancer. The J gene is TRBJ2-1, the V gene TRBV27, with TRBD2 matching over 9 bases. The CDR3 coding sequence is TGTGCCAGCAGTGCGGTAATAGCGGGAGTACGTACGGGAGGGGGCAATGAGCAGTTCTTC. Protein product: CASSAVIAGVRTGGGNEQFF.